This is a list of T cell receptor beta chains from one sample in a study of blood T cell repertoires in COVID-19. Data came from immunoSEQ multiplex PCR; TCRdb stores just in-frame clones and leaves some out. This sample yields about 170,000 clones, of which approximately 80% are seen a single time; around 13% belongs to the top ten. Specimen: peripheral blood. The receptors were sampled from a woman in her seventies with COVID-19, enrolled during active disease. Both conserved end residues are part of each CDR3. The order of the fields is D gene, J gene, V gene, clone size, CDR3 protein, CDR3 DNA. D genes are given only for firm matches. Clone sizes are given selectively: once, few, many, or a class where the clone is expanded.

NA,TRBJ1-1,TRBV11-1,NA,CASSLLLGRMNTEAFF,TGTGCCAGCAGCTTACTTTTGGGCAGGATGAACACTGAAGCTTTCTTT
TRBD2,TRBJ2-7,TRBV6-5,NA,CASSPGLAGDHEQYF,TGTGCCAGCAGCCCCGGACTAGCGGGAGACCACGAGCAGTACTTC
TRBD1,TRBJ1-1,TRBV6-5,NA,CASSPGQGRGAFF,TGTGCCAGCAGTCCGGGACAGGGGAGGGGAGCTTTCTTT
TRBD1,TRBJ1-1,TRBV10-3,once,CAISEGTGAFF,TGTGCCATCAGTGAAGGGACAGGGGCTTTCTTT
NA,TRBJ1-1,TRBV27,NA,CASSYRDKNTEAFF,TGTGCCAGCAGTTACCGGGACAAGAACACTGAAGCTTTCTTT
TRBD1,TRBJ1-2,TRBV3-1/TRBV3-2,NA,CASRDRGSYGYTF,TGTGCCAGCAGGGACAGGGGCTCCTATGGCTACACCTTC
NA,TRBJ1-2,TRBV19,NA,CAGGTDYGYTF,TGTGCCGGGGGGACGGACTATGGCTACACCTTC
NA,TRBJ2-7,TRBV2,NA,CASTPRNEQYF,TGTGCCAGCACCCCGAGGAACGAGCAGTACTTC
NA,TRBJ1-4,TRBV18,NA,CASSQQEIGEKLFF,TGTGCCAGCTCACAACAGGAAATCGGCGAAAAACTGTTTTTT
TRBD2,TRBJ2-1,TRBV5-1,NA,CASSLLTSGTADGQFF,TGCGCCAGCAGCCTATTGACTAGCGGTACGGCAGATGGGCAGTTCTTC
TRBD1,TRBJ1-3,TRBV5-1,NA,CASGQGGGNTIYF,TGCGCCAGCGGACAGGGGGGAGGAAACACCATATATTTT
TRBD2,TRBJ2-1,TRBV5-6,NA,CASSLGLAGDREQFF,TGTGCCAGCAGCCTCGGACTAGCGGGAGATCGAGAGCAGTTCTTC
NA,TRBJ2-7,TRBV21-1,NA,CASGIRTSGTIYEQYF,TGTGCCAGCGGGATTAGGACTAGCGGGACTATCTACGAGCAGTACTTC
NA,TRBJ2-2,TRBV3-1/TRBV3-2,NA,CASSPTSGTGELFF,TGTGCCAGCAGCCCCACGTCGGGCACCGGGGAGCTGTTTTTT
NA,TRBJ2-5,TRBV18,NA,CASSPSGQETQYF,TGTGCCAGCTCACCGAGCGGGCAAGAGACCCAGTACTTC
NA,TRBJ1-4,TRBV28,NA,CASTDRASGEKLFF,TGTGCCAGCACCGACCGAGCGAGCGGAGAAAAACTGTTTTTT
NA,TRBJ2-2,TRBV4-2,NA,CASSQLPGELFF,TGTGCCAGCAGCCAACTCCCCGGGGAGCTGTTTTTT
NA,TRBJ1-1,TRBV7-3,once,CASSLTTTGGDTEAFF,TGTGCCAGCAGCTTGACCACGACGGGAGGGGACACTGAAGCTTTCTTT
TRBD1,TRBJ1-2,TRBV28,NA,CASSSGGSANYGYTF,TGTGCCAGCAGCTCAGGGGGTTCTGCTAACTATGGCTACACCTTC
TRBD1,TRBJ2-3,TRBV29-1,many,CSGTTGGDTQYF,TGCAGCGGAACAACAGGGGGAGATACGCAGTATTTT
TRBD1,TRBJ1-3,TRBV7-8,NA,CASSLGAGGSGNTIYF,TGTGCCAGCAGCTTAGGTGCAGGGGGCTCTGGAAACACCATATATTTT
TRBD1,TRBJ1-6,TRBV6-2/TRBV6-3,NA,CASSRPQGAHNSPLHF,TGTGCCAGCAGCAGACCCCAGGGGGCACATAATTCACCCCTCCACTTT
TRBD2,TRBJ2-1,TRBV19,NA,CASSNLLSSGRAVDEQFF,TGTGCCAGTAGTAATCTCTTATCTAGCGGGAGGGCCGTAGATGAGCAGTTCTTC
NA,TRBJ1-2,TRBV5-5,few,CASSTLQDQYGYTF,TGTGCCAGCAGCACGTTACAGGATCAATATGGCTACACCTTC
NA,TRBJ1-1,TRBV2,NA,CASRAQIMNTEAFF,TGTGCCAGCAGGGCTCAGATTATGAACACTGAAGCTTTCTTT
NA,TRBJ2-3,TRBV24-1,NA,CATSDKLFTDTQYF,TGTGCCACCAGTGATAAACTTTTCACAGATACGCAGTATTTT
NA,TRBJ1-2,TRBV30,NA,CAWREVSYGYTF,TGTGCCTGGAGAGAGGTCTCCTATGGCTACACCTTC
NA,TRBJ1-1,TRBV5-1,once,CASSLVGGRTEAFF,TGCGCCAGCAGCTTGGTCGGGGGTAGGACTGAAGCTTTCTTT
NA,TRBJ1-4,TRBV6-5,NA,CASSYPEGSTNEKLFF,TGTGCCAGCAGCTACCCCGAGGGTTCAACTAATGAAAAACTGTTTTTT
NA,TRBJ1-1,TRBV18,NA,CASSPRREVGTEAFF,TGTGCCAGCTCACCACGGCGGGAGGTCGGCACTGAAGCTTTCTTT
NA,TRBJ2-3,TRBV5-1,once,CASSLEGHLTDTQYF,TGCGCCAGCAGCTTGGAGGGACACCTCACAGATACGCAGTATTTT
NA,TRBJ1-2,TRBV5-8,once,CASSLVRGNYGYTF,TGTGCCAGCAGCTTGGTTCGGGGAAACTATGGCTACACCTTC